This TCR beta chain came from a study of T cell clusters in autoimmune cytopenias. Germline CDR1 reads MNHEY; CDR2 reads SVGAGI. The CDR3 is made up of 14 amino acids. TRB amplification used approximately 250 ng of peripheral blood genomic DNA. By frequency, this clonotype registers medium-sized (0.01 to 0.1%). Multiplex touch-down PCR amplified TRB using TRB-A and TRB-B pools in one tube. TCRdb re-called the multiplex PCR reads, yielding one record per CDR3 amino acid sequence without DNA. This repertoire includes about 4,300 distinct CDR3 sequences. Sequencing was performed on peripheral blood. The receptor was isolated from a human donor with an autoimmune cytopenia or autoimmune hepatitis (not recorded which). The gene calls are TRBV6-5 and TRBJ2-5. CDR3: CASSYSRGKETQYF.